This T cell receptor (beta chain) was captured in a study of blood T cell repertoires in COVID-19. Study summary: There were acute and convalescent COVID-19 samples, and they came from the United States, Italy and Spain.

Original data processing: The authors estimated nucleated cell counts from reference gene primer amplification. TCRdb's table, derived via immunoSEQ multiplex PCR, lists solely in-frame clones and lacks some. The DNA gave D and trimming, while V, J and clone size come from that table. The sample has about 210,000 clones; under 90% are singletons. Everyone who took part was roughly 18 to 90 years old, and they came from roughly 25 US areas. Cohort placement rested on clinical history that participants reported themselves. CDR1 is MNHEY and CDR2 is SVGAGI in the germline V gene. The ends were cut back, 2 bases at V and 2 bases at J, with 8 bases in the middle. CDR3 size: 14 residues.

The sequenced sample was PBMCs or T cells enriched from blood (not recorded which). The TCR was taken from a woman in her fifties or sixties with acute COVID-19. V is TRBV6-5 and J is TRBJ2-3; unclear D gene. CDR3 sequence: CASSYAQDTDTQYF. CDR3 bases: TGTGCCAGCAGTTACGCGCAGGACACAGATACGCAGTATTTT.